Each of the 18 T cell receptor beta chains below was sequenced from the same sample in a study of blood T cell repertoires in COVID-19. This table comes from immunoSEQ multiplex PCR, and its TCRdb copy is limited to in-frame clones, with some not included. The data show about 97,000 clones, 80% to 95% seen once. The sequenced material came from peripheral blood. Every receptor here comes from a man aged 50 to 60 with active COVID-19.

The rearrangement uses TRBV28 and TRBJ2-7, with D tentatively TRBD1 (6 bases). The CDR3 contains 16 residues. Germline assignment: CDR1 MDHEN and CDR2 SYDVKM. The V end was cut by 10 bases, the J end by 5 bases, with 27 bases between. In nucleotides, the CDR3 is TGTGCCACCCAGGGTCTCGGAGGCAGGGGCCCGGACGAGCAGTACTTC. The encoded protein is CATQGLGGRGPDEQYF.

The V call is TRBV7-2, the J call TRBJ1-2, with 12 bases matching TRBD1. The trim removed 4 bases at V and 4 bases at J, leaving 7 bases unmatched. CDR1 and CDR2 from the germline V gene are SGHTA and FQGNSA. The CDR3 extends over 16 amino acids. Here the CDR3 DNA reads TGTGCCAGCAGCTCCGCCGGGACAGGGGGCTTCTATGGCTACACCTTC. Its translation: CASSSAGTGGFYGYTF.

The rearrangement uses TRBV5-5 and TRBJ2-7; the D is unclear. Trimming pared 4 bases from V and 0 bases from J, leaving 14 bases between. CDR3 size: 15 residues. Germline loops: CDR1 SGHKS, CDR2 YYEKEE (reference sequence). CDR3 protein: CASSEVLSSSYEQYF. CDR3 nucleotide sequence: TGTGCCAGCAGCGAGGTTTTGTCCTCCTCCTACGAGCAGTACTTC.

The V call is TRBV29-1, the J call TRBJ2-1; TRBD2 aligns across 11 bases. V lost 4 bases and J lost 7; bases outside the gene matches: 6. The CDR3 loop spans 14 amino acids. The germline V gene encodes CDR1 SQVTM and CDR2 ANQGSEA. Written as DNA, the CDR3 is TGCAGCGTTGTAGCGGGAGGGCCCGGGAATGAGCAGTTCTTC. It codes for CSVVAGGPGNEQFF.

This clone was seen a handful of times. The chain's CDR3 is CASSQTSGSYEQYF. In DNA, the CDR3 is TGTGCCAGTAGTCAGACTAGCGGTTCCTACGAGCAGTACTTC. This chain uses TRBV19 with TRBJ2-7; 9 bases match TRBD2. The CDR3 contains 14 residues. Germline V lookup: CDR1 LNHDA, CDR2 SQIVND (reference sequence). The V and J ends lost 5 bases and 1 base, in that order; junction bases with no gene match: 3.

This chain links TRBV3-1 (or the pseudogene TRBV3-2) with TRBJ2-7; TRBD2 agrees at 8 bases. The CDR3 covers 14 residues. The J segment lost 2 bases and the V segment lost 5 bases, leaving 5 bases of the junction unmatched. CDR1 LGHDT and CDR2 YNNKEL come from the germline V gene (reference sequence). For the CDR3, the DNA is TGTGCCAGCAGCAACATAGCGGGAACCTACGAGCAGTACTTC. Residues: CASSNIAGTYEQYF.

This clone was recorded only once. The chain links TRBV4-1 to TRBJ1-6; 7 nucleotides align to TRBD1. The length of the CDR3 is 14 residues. Unmatched junction bases numbered 4, after V lost 4 bases and J lost 7 bases. In germline, CDR1 is MGHRA, CDR2 YSYEKL. The CDR3 DNA sequence: TGCGCCAGCAGCCCGGACAGGAGCAATTCACCCCTCCACTTT. This gives the protein CASSPDRSNSPLHF.

This chain joins TRBV29-1 and TRBJ1-2, with 7 bases that match TRBD1. CDR3 length equals 12 residues. The V segment lost 6 bases and the J segment 2 bases; nucleotides outside the gene matches: 3. In germline, CDR1 is SQVTM, CDR2 ANQGSEA. Written as DNA, the CDR3 is TGCAGCGTCGTACAGGGGAACTATGGCTACACCTTC. Its protein is CSVVQGNYGYTF. Supplemented by reference TRBV29-1 and TRBJ1-2, the full variable domain reads SAVISQKPSRDICQRGTSLTIQCQVDSQVTMMFWYRQQPGQSLTLIATANQGSEATYESGFVIDKFPISRPNLTFSTLTVSNMSPEDSSIYLCSVVQGNYGYTFGSGTRLTVV.

This chain uses TRBV25-1 with TRBJ1-5, with D possibly TRBD1 on 6 matching bases. This CDR3 is 14 amino acids long. Per germline, CDR1 MGHDK and CDR2 SYGVNS. Trimming shortened V by 4 bases and J by 4 bases, and 11 bases separated the two germline ends. The chain's CDR3 is CASSAGQWNQPQHF. The CDR3 DNA reads as TGTGCCAGCAGTGCGGGACAATGGAATCAGCCCCAGCATTTT.

The J gene is TRBJ2-5, the V gene TRBV3-1 (or the pseudogene TRBV3-2); TRBD1 agrees at 10 bases. The CDR3 has 15 residues. In germline, CDR1 is LGHDT, CDR2 YNNKEL (reference sequence). V shed 7 bases and J 5 bases; nucleotides not matched to a gene: 10. In DNA, the CDR3 is TGTGCCAGCACCACGACAGGGGGCAGGGCGGAGACCCAGTACTTC. As protein: CASTTTGGRAETQYF.

In this sample, this clone turned up a few times. The chain recombines TRBV7-2 with TRBJ1-5, with 8 bases matching TRBD1. This CDR3 is built from 17 residues. Trimming cost V 7 bases and J 1 base; bases outside gene matches: 12. Germline assignment: CDR1 SGHTA and CDR2 FQGNSA. In DNA form, the CDR3 reads TGTGCCAGCAACGAACGACAGGGGATATTGAGCAATCAGCCCCAGCATTTT. Residues: CASNERQGILSNQPQHF.

This CDR3 reads CASSLSIYNEQFF. The CDR3 DNA reads TGTGCCAGCAGCCTTAGTATCTACAATGAGCAGTTCTTC. The gene calls are TRBV14 and TRBJ2-1, with no clear D. The CDR3 runs to 13 residues. Germline V gives CDR1 SGHDN, CDR2 FVKESK. The V and J ends lost 4 bases and 3 bases respectively, with 7 bases between them.

The rearrangement uses TRBV5-1 and TRBJ2-5; 10 bases are shared with TRBD2. Trimming at V came to 0 bases and at J to 5 bases, leaving 10 bases not matched to a gene. Germline loops: CDR1 SGHRS, CDR2 YFSETQ. The CDR3 has 17 amino acids. CDR3 protein: CASSLADLAGVGETQYF. The CDR3 DNA follows: TGCGCCAGCAGCTTGGCCGATCTAGCGGGAGTAGGGGAGACCCAGTACTTC.

The gene calls are TRBV30 and TRBJ1-5, with D unresolved. Trimming removed 0 bases at V and 0 bases at J, with 3 bases between. Looked up from germline, CDR1 is GTSNPN and CDR2 is SVGIG (reference sequence). CDR3 length: 13 residues. This chain's CDR3 is CAWSVHSNQPQHF. The CDR3 DNA sequence: TGTGCCTGGAGTGTCCATAGCAATCAGCCCCAGCATTTT.

The V and J genes are TRBV13 and TRBJ2-3, with D possibly being TRBD1 (6 bases). CDR3 length: 13 residues. Between the trimmed V and J ends, which lost 0 bases and 6 bases, there was a span of 7 bases. Germline assignment: CDR1 PRHDT and CDR2 FYEKMQ (reference sequence). In DNA form, the CDR3 reads TGTGCCAGCAGCTTAGGCCAGGGGGATACGCAGTATTTT. Translation: CASSLGQGDTQYF.

This sequence joins TRBV20-1 and TRBJ2-7, with D possibly matching TRBD1 (6 bases). CDR1 DFQATT and CDR2 SNEGSKA come from the germline V gene (reference sequence). The germline V and J ends were trimmed by 3 bases and 6 bases, with 9 bases remaining between them. The CDR3 spans 11 residues. The CDR3 sequence: CSASKGGEQYF. The CDR3 region has the DNA TGCAGTGCTAGCAAAGGGGGCGAGCAGTACTTC.

The rearrangement joins TRBV5-4 to TRBJ2-1; maybe TRBD2 (6 bases). Germline CDR1 and CDR2: SGHNT and YYREEE (reference sequence). V dropped 2 bases and J dropped 4 bases, with 13 bases sitting between them. The CDR3 contains 15 residues. The CDR3 protein is CASSFSGEVYNEQFF. The CDR3 coding sequence is TGTGCCAGCAGCTTTTCGGGGGAGGTATACAATGAGCAGTTCTTC.

The chain employs TRBV3-1 (or the pseudogene TRBV3-2) and TRBJ2-2, with TRBD2 matching over 14 bases. This CDR3 has 17 amino acids. Germline CDR1 LGHDT, CDR2 YNNKEL (reference sequence). V trimming: 1 base; J trimming: 6 bases; junction bases outside the gene matches: 4. DNA for the CDR3: TGTGCCAGCAGCCAAGCGGGACTAGCGGGAGCCCCCGGGGAGCTGTTTTTT. Protein product: CASSQAGLAGAPGELFF.